A single sample is the source of the 29 T cell receptor beta chains below, sequenced in a study of blood T cells in healthy people across ages. Next came a second PCR, run for roughly 6 to 11 cycles, which used a sample-barcoded 5' primer along with a J-beta primer mix. TCRdb recomputed calls from the 5' RACE reads with MiXCR, one row per CDR3 protein. The sample has about 1.5 million distinct CDR3 sequences; about 42% are singletons. Material: blood. The source is a young woman in good health.

The chain recombines TRBV27 with TRBJ2-7; maybe TRBD2 (6 bases). Trimming shortened V by 6 bases and J by 4 bases, and 19 bases separated the two germline ends. Germline V gene sequence: CDR1 MNHEY, CDR2 SMNVEV (reference sequence). This CDR3 region has 15 residues. Here the CDR3 reads CASSIALSGAYEQYF. The CDR3 DNA sequence: TGTGCCAGCAGCATAGCCCTGTCGGGAGCTTACGAGCAGTACTTC.

About this clonotype itself: A much larger clone sits a single nucleotide away, making a read error possible. The rearrangement links TRBV4-1 to TRBJ1-5; perhaps TRBD1 as D (5 bases). V was clipped by 8 bases and J by 2 bases, with 16 bases between them. There are 15 residues in the CDR3. The germline V gene has CDR1 MGHRA and CDR2 YSYEKL. CDR3 loop: CASGPMDNRNQPQHF. In nucleotides, the CDR3 is TGCGCCAGCGGCCCGATGGACAATCGCAATCAGCCCCAGCATTTT.

This clonotype was seen more than once but under ten times. V and J are TRBV4-3 and TRBJ2-3; no clear D. The CDR3 contains 18 residues. V was clipped by 2 bases and J by 0 bases, with 18 bases between them. Germline loops: CDR1 LGHNA, CDR2 YSLEER. The CDR3 loop is CASSQMGIISRSTDTQYF. CDR3 bases: TGCGCCAGCAGCCAAATGGGAATCATTTCTCGTAGCACAGATACGCAGTATTTT.

V gene TRBV2 combines with J gene TRBJ1-2; TRBD1 is a possible D gene (5 bases). The V gene's germline CDR1 is SNHLY and CDR2 FYNNEI. The CDR3 has 13 residues. V shed 8 bases and J shed 6 bases, with 16 bases lying between them. The CDR3 is CASSAQGVDGYTF. For the CDR3, the DNA is TGTGCCAGCTCGGCCCAGGGAGTGGATGGCTACACCTTC.

The genes are TRBV7-8 and TRBJ1-1, with D possibly being TRBD1 (5 bases). Trimming left V 5 bases short and J 1 base short, with 17 bases between. There are 16 residues in the CDR3. The V gene's germline CDR1 is SGHVS and CDR2 FQNEAQ. The CDR3 here is CASSDEAGRRNTEAFF. CDR3 DNA sequence: TGTGCCAGCAGCGACGAGGCAGGGCGGAGGAACACTGAAGCTTTCTTT. The full variable domain, in which reference TRBV7-8 and TRBJ1-1 provide the parts outside the CDR3, is GAGVSQSPRYKVAKRGQDVALRCDPISGHVSLFWYQQALGQGPEFLTYFQNEAQLDKSGLPSDRFFAERPEGSVSTLKIQRTQQEDSAVYLCASSDEAGRRNTEAFFGQGTRLTVV.

This clonotype was seen a handful of times. The genes are TRBV3-1 and TRBJ2-1; 7 bases map to TRBD2. CDR1 and CDR2 from the germline V gene are LGHDT and YNNKEL (reference sequence). CDR3 length: 17 amino acids. V trimming: 0 bases; J trimming: 3 bases; junction bases outside the gene matches: 8. In DNA, the CDR3 is TGTGCCAGCAGCCAAGATCGGTGGCGGGGGATCTACAATGAGCAGTTCTTC. Protein sequence: CASSQDRWRGIYNEQFF.

The chain has TRBV29-1 and TRBJ2-5, with D possibly matching TRBD1 (5 bases). The DNA matches TRBJ2-1 better at its end, which makes the J call doubtful. The CDR3 runs 13 residues. Germline CDR1 and CDR2: SQVTM and ANQGSEA. The CDR3 protein is CSARTPNQETQFF. Written as DNA, the CDR3 is TGCAGCGCGAGGACACCGAACCAAGAGACCCAGTTCTTC.

V and J are TRBV5-1 and TRBJ2-5; TRBD1 is a possible D gene (6 bases). V was pared by 5 bases and J by 5 bases, with 16 bases between. Germline V gene lookup returns CDR1 SGHRS and CDR2 YFSETQ. This CDR3 has 14 amino acids. The CDR3 sequence is CASSLQVQGETQYF. The CDR3 bases are TGCGCCAGCAGTCTCCAGGTGCAGGGGGAGACCCAGTACTTC.

The genes are TRBV25-1 and TRBJ2-1; 10 bases map to TRBD1. This CDR3 contains 15 residues. Germline loops: CDR1 MGHDK, CDR2 SYGVNS. The trim removed 1 base at V and 7 bases at J, leaving 4 bases unmatched. In DNA, the CDR3 is TGTGCCAGCAGTGAATTCAGGACAGGGGGGAATGAGCAGTTCTTC. Protein sequence: CASSEFRTGGNEQFF.

The rearrangement joins TRBV20-1 to TRBJ2-1, with 8 bases lining up with TRBD2. The V segment lost 6 bases and the J segment 3 bases; nucleotides outside the gene matches: 7. This CDR3 contains 14 residues. In germline, CDR1 is DFQATT, CDR2 SNEGSKA (reference sequence). The chain's CDR3 is CSAPERGSYNEQFF. CDR3 coding DNA: TGCAGTGCCCCCGAGCGGGGGAGCTACAATGAGCAGTTCTTC.

J is TRBJ1-2 and V is TRBV6-1, with TRBD1 matching 8 bases. Germline CDR1 MNHNS, CDR2 SASEGT. The CDR3 consists of 14 residues. J was trimmed by 8 bases and V by 4 bases; bases with no gene match: 9. CDR3 DNA sequence: TGTGCCAGCAGTGGACAGGGGTCCGGGGAAGGCTACACCTTC. This codes for CASSGQGSGEGYTF.

The CDR3 protein is CASSSRLISYNEQYF. The CDR3 DNA reads as TGTGCCAGCAGCTCTCGACTGATCTCCTACAATGAGCAGTACTTC. The chain uses TRBV13 and TRBJ2-1; D remains ambiguous. The end of the DNA is better explained by TRBJ2-7, so the J call may be wrong. Germline CDR1 and CDR2: PRHDT and FYEKMQ (reference sequence). The CDR3 has 15 amino acids.

For this clonotype: Germline is not matched at one junction end, which may reflect a read error. DNA for the CDR3: TGTGACAGCAGCTGGACAGAATATGGCTACACCTTC. The encoded protein is CDSSWTEYGYTF. The chain joins TRBV7-9 to TRBJ1-2, with a possible D match to TRBD1 (6 bases). The CDR3 length is 12 residues. Germline CDR1 and CDR2: SEHNR and FQNEAQ (reference sequence).

The chain is built from TRBV27 and TRBJ2-1; weak D call: TRBD1 (5 bases). V lost 3 bases and J lost 5, with 8 bases in between. The germline CDR1 and CDR2 sequences are MNHEY and SMNVEV (reference sequence). This CDR3 is built from 13 residues. This CDR3 reads CASSFRVNNEQFF. CDR3 bases: TGTGCCAGCAGTTTCAGGGTGAACAATGAGCAGTTCTTC.

This clonotype has just a few counts. The V gene is TRBV4-1, the J gene TRBJ1-2; D perhaps matches TRBD1 (6 bases). Germline-derived CDR1 and CDR2 are MGHRA and YSYEKL. V lost 3 bases and J lost 2, with 16 bases in between. The CDR3 contains 16 residues. Here the CDR3 DNA reads TGCGCCAGCAGCCAGTCTCAGGGGCTTCGGAACTATGGCTACACCTTC. This translates into CASSQSQGLRNYGYTF.

This clonotype turned up a few times. The chain carries TRBV27 and TRBJ2-5, with D perhaps TRBD2 (6 bases). The J call may be mistaken, given a closer DNA end match to TRBJ2-7. The CDR3 sequence is 13 residues long. CDR1 is MNHEY, CDR2 SMNVEV, per germline (reference sequence). The CDR3, as DNA: TGTGCCAGCAGGCGAGTGGGGGGAAGCGAGCAGTACTTC. This translates into CASRRVGGSEQYF.

This chain joins TRBV4-1 and TRBJ1-1; the D gene is possibly TRBD1 (5 bases). The CDR3 length is 14 residues. V was cut by 3 bases and J by 4 bases, with 12 bases left in between. Germline loops: CDR1 MGHRA, CDR2 YSYEKL. DNA for the CDR3: TGCGCCAGCAGCCACTACCCCGGGGGCACTGAAGCTTTCTTT. Its protein is CASSHYPGGTEAFF.

This rearrangement joins TRBV6-5 to TRBJ1-2, with D possibly TRBD1 on 5 matching bases. The CDR3 totals 14 residues. Germline-derived CDR1 and CDR2 are MNHEY and SVGAGI. V was shortened by 5 bases and J by 4 bases, with 14 bases between the two germline ends. The CDR3 sequence: CASSGDFGSYGYTF. The CDR3 nucleotides are TGTGCCAGCAGTGGGGACTTTGGCTCCTATGGCTACACCTTC.

This chain connects TRBV5-1 to TRBJ2-1; possibly TRBD1 for D (6 bases). V lost 4 bases to trimming and J lost 5 bases, with 13 bases between them. Germline CDR1 reads SGHRS; CDR2 reads YFSETQ. This CDR3 region has 14 residues. The CDR3 sequence: CASSDRQAHNEQFF. The CDR3 region has the DNA TGCGCCAGCAGCGACCGACAGGCCCACAATGAGCAGTTCTTC.

A word on this clonotype: This could be a read error, since a much larger clone is one nucleotide away. The V and J genes are TRBV10-3 and TRBJ2-3; D perhaps matches TRBD2 (6 bases). The CDR3 covers 16 residues. V dropped 3 bases and J dropped 4 bases, with 17 bases sitting between them. Germline CDR1 ENHRY, CDR2 SYGVKD. CDR3 sequence: CAISEGGWARADTQYF. For the CDR3, the DNA is TGTGCCATCAGTGAAGGAGGGTGGGCCCGCGCAGATACGCAGTATTTT.

This clonotype was seen only a few times. This sequence joins TRBV29-1 and TRBJ2-5; D possibly corresponds to TRBD2 (5 bases). Trimming stripped 4 bases from V and 2 bases from J, with 8 bases between. This CDR3 region has 12 residues. In germline, CDR1 is SQVTM, CDR2 ANQGSEA. The CDR3 protein is CSVGTGQETQYF. The CDR3 region has the DNA TGCAGCGTTGGGACGGGACAAGAGACCCAGTACTTC.

The chain has TRBV3-1 and TRBJ2-2; 13 nucleotides line up with TRBD2. The germline gives CDR1 LGHDT, CDR2 YNNKEL (reference sequence). Losses at the gene ends were 4 bases for V and 7 bases for J; bases not matched to a gene: 12. The length of the CDR3 is 18 residues. This chain's CDR3 is CASSLRLAGGPGGGELFF. The CDR3 DNA follows: TGTGCCAGCAGCCTCCGACTAGCGGGGGGCCCAGGTGGCGGGGAGCTGTTTTTT.

This clonotype was observed a few times. The chain has TRBV4-1 and TRBJ1-2, with 10 bases that match TRBD1. This CDR3 has 15 amino acids. Per germline, CDR1 MGHRA and CDR2 YSYEKL. Unmatched junction bases numbered 3, after V lost 1 base and J lost 4 bases. CDR3 nucleotides: TGCGCCAGCAGCCAAGGGACAGGGGGTCCCTATGGCTACACCTTC. It yields the protein CASSQGTGGPYGYTF.

The genes are TRBV4-3 and TRBJ2-5; D might be TRBD2 (6 bases). The V end was cut by 0 bases, the J end by 2 bases, with 10 bases between. From germline, CDR1 is LGHNA and CDR2 YSLEER. This CDR3 has 15 residues. The CDR3 protein is CASSQEGGPQETQYF. The CDR3 DNA is TGCGCCAGCAGCCAAGAGGGAGGTCCTCAAGAGACCCAGTACTTC.

The chain links TRBV7-9 to TRBJ1-1, with D possibly matching TRBD1 (5 bases). V gave up 2 bases and J gave up 11 bases, with 18 bases separating them. The germline CDR1 and CDR2 sequences are SEHNR and FQNEAQ (reference sequence). The CDR3 loop spans 14 amino acids. CDR3 region: CASSLLSGARSAFF. The CDR3 DNA follows: TGTGCCAGCAGCTTATTATCCGGGGCCAGGAGTGCTTTCTTT.

The rearrangement links TRBV7-6 to TRBJ2-1; 7 nucleotides align to TRBD2. There are 19 residues in the CDR3. Losses at the gene ends were 2 bases for V and 3 bases for J; bases not matched to a gene: 16. Per germline, CDR1 SGHVS and CDR2 FNYEAQ. CDR3 amino acids: CASSLWASGTDVLYNEQFF. The DNA of the CDR3 is TGTGCCAGCAGCTTATGGGCCAGCGGGACGGACGTCCTCTACAATGAGCAGTTCTTC.

There are many counts of this clonotype. The genes are TRBV7-2 and TRBJ1-2; 8 bases agree with TRBD1. Germline V gene data show CDR1 as SGHTA and CDR2 as FQGNSA. With V trimmed by 5 bases and J by 2 bases, 4 bases remained unmatched. The CDR3 loop spans 14 amino acids. CDR3: CASSDRGHNYGYTF. Here the CDR3 DNA reads TGTGCCAGCAGCGACAGGGGACACAACTATGGCTACACCTTC.

The CDR3 sequence is CASSSVGPTITDTQYF. The CDR3 DNA is TGTGCCAGCAGTTCCGTGGGACCAACAATCACAGATACGCAGTATTTT. The V call is TRBV12-3 or TRBV12-4, the J call TRBJ2-3; perhaps D is TRBD1 or TRBD2 (5 bases each). The CDR3 has 16 amino acids. V lost 4 bases and J lost 2, with 16 bases in between.

The J gene is TRBJ2-7, the V gene TRBV30; a weak D match, TRBD1 (6 bases). Germline V CDR1 and CDR2: GTSNPN, SVGIG (reference sequence). This CDR3 has 12 amino acids. Trimming cost V 1 base and J 5 bases, with 9 bases left between them. Here the CDR3 reads CAWSEQGHEQYF. CDR3 sequence (DNA): TGTGCCTGGAGTGAACAGGGCCACGAGCAGTACTTC.